The rows below give T cell receptor beta chains drawn from one sample of a study of cytomegalovirus exposure and HLA in healthy donors. Method: immunoSEQ multiplex PCR; TCRdb's copy keeps in-frame clones and lacks some. This sample has some 90,000 clones; almost 80% occur once, and the top ten carry approximately 6%. Sample: PBMCs. The receptors originated from a female donor in good health and CMV-seronegative. Both conserved end residues are part of each CDR3. A D gene is named only where the DNA matches it firmly. Clone size is not always given. Where it is, it says once, few, many or a class for expanded clones.

NA TRBJ2-3 TRBV6-5 TRBD2 TGTGCCAGCAGTTTCAAGCGGGGGGGCAGAGATACGCAGTATTTT CASSFKRGGRDTQYF
NA TRBJ2-3 TRBV28 NA TGTGCCAGCGGTGGCGGCAGCACAGATACGCAGTATTTT CASGGGSTDTQYF
NA TRBJ1-1 TRBV5-1 NA TGCGCCAGCAGCCTCGAGGAGGGAGGGAACACTGAAGCTTTCTTT CASSLEEGGNTEAFF
few TRBJ1-1 TRBV30 NA TGTGCCTGCGACAGGTCCATGAACACTGAAGCTTTCTTT CACDRSMNTEAFF
NA TRBJ2-7 TRBV7-2 TRBD1 TGTGCCAGCAGCCGCGCGTCGGACAGGAGCTCCTACGAGCAGTACTTC CASSRASDRSSYEQYF
NA TRBJ1-2 TRBV7-9 TRBD1 TGTGCCAGCAGTTTTGAGTTCGGGGGACAGTATGGCTACACCTTC CASSFEFGGQYGYTF
NA TRBJ1-2 TRBV5-4 NA TGTGCCAGCAGCGGGGGCAACTATGGCTACACCTTC CASSGGNYGYTF
few TRBJ1-4 TRBV2 TRBD1 TGTGCCAGCATGACAGGGTTTTTTGAAAAACTGTTTTTT CASMTGFFEKLFF
once TRBJ2-7 TRBV5-1 TRBD1 TGCGCCAGCGCTGACAGGGAAGGTGCCTACGAGCAGTACTTC CASADREGAYEQYF
NA TRBJ2-5 TRBV6-5 TRBD1 TGTGCCAGCAGTTACCAGGGGGCACGAGAGACCCAGTACTTC CASSYQGARETQYF
NA TRBJ1-2 TRBV15 NA TGTGCCACCAGCAGAAATCATCAGGATGGCTACACCTTC CATSRNHQDGYTF
NA TRBJ2-3 TRBV5-6 TRBD2 TGTGCCAGCAGCTTAAGGTGGCTGCGGGGGGCCACAGATACGCAGTATTTT CASSLRWLRGATDTQYF
NA TRBJ2-1 TRBV5-1 TRBD1 TGCGCCAGCAGCTTGGGGGACAGGGGAGACAATGAGCAGTTCTTC CASSLGDRGDNEQFF
NA TRBJ1-5 TRBV2 NA TGTGCCAGCAGTCAGAACCTGAGGCAGCCCCAGCATTTT CASSQNLRQPQHF
NA TRBJ2-7 TRBV5-1 TRBD2 TGCGCCAGCAGCTTGGACCCCTCTAGCGGGGGTCAAGGCGAGCAGTACTTC CASSLDPSSGGQGEQYF
NA TRBJ1-3 TRBV15 TRBD1 TGTGCCACCAGCAGAGTGGCCGATCGACAGGGCTCGGGAAACACCATATATTTT CATSRVADRQGSGNTIYF
NA TRBJ2-5 TRBV30 NA TGTGCCGGGGCTCCGGGACTCCGAGGCCAAGAGACCCAGTACTTC CAGAPGLRGQETQYF
NA TRBJ1-5 TRBV28 TRBD1 TGTGCCAGCAGTTTTGGGGGCAGGGGGGGCAATCAGCCCCAGCATTTT CASSFGGRGGNQPQHF
NA TRBJ2-5 TRBV5-6 NA TGTGCCAGCAGCTTGAGATCGGGATTGTACCAAGAGACCCAGTACTTC CASSLRSGLYQETQYF
NA TRBJ2-7 TRBV6-6 NA TGTGCCAGCAGTCCCGACCGGGATTTCCACGAGCAGTACTTC CASSPDRDFHEQYF
NA TRBJ1-2 TRBV9 TRBD1 TGTGCCAGCAGCGGAGGGGGCAGGGGGCCCTATGGCTACACCTTC CASSGGGRGPYGYTF
NA TRBJ2-1 TRBV6-4 NA TGTGCCACCTCCCGCGGGACTCTGCGCAATGAGCAGTTCTTC CATSRGTLRNEQFF
few TRBJ2-2 TRBV18 NA TGTGCCAGCTCACCGTTTGGGGAGGAGTGGCGGGGACGGTATTCGAACACCGGGGAGCTGTTTTTT CASSPFGEEWRGRYSNTGELFF
NA TRBJ2-7 TRBV28 TRBD1 TGTGCCAGCAGTTCACAGGGGTGGGACTACGAGCAGTACTTC CASSSQGWDYEQYF
NA TRBJ1-2 TRBV2 TRBD1 TGTGCCAGCAGTCCGGACAGGGGCGGGAGTAGCTATGGCTACACCTTC CASSPDRGGSSYGYTF
NA TRBJ1-1 TRBV5-6 TRBD1 TGTGCCAGCAGCTCCGTAGACAGGGAGGCGGACTTT CASSSVDREADF
NA TRBJ2-7 TRBV11-2 NA TGTGCCAGCAGCCCACCTGGGGGGAGGATCGATCGATACGAGCAGTACTTC CASSPPGGRIDRYEQYF
NA TRBJ2-1 TRBV9 TRBD2 TGTGCCAGCAGCGTAGTCTCGACTAGCGCATACAATGAGCAGTTCTTC CASSVVSTSAYNEQFF
NA TRBJ1-1 TRBV4-3 TRBD1 TGCGCCAGCAGCCAGGGACAGTGGACGAACACTGAAGCTTTCTTT CASSQGQWTNTEAFF
NA TRBJ1-5 TRBV28 NA TGTGCCAGCACCCACCGCGGTCGAGCTGCGTCGCCCCAGCATTTT CASTHRGRAASPQHF
few TRBJ1-5 TRBV5-5 TRBD1 TGTGCCAGCAGCCCCACAGGGGGTGGCAATCAGCCCCAGCATTTT CASSPTGGGNQPQHF
NA TRBJ1-1 TRBV7-3 NA TGTGCCAGCAGCTCAATGCCGGGAGGGGTTATGAACACTGAAGCTTTCTTT CASSSMPGGVMNTEAFF
NA TRBJ1-2 TRBV4-3 TRBD1 TGCGCCAGCAGCCGGAATACAGGGGATGGCTATGGCTACACCTTC CASSRNTGDGYGYTF
NA TRBJ2-2 TRBV10-3 NA TGTGCCATCAGTGAGTCGAATAGTCCGATAGCCGGGGAGCTGTTTTTT CAISESNSPIAGELFF
NA TRBJ2-3 TRBV6-4 TRBD2 TGTGCCAGCAGTGAAGGGACTAGCGGAGGGGCAGATACGCAGTATTTT CASSEGTSGGADTQYF
NA TRBJ1-1 TRBV7-9 NA TGTGCCAGCAGCTTAATTCGGGGGAACACTGAAGCTTTCTTT CASSLIRGNTEAFF
NA TRBJ2-7 TRBV28 NA TGTGCCAGCAGTTTCTTCAGGATCTACGAGCAGTACTTC CASSFFRIYEQYF
NA TRBJ2-3 TRBV4-1 TRBD2 TGCGCCAGCAGCCAGACCCCACCGGCGGGAGGGGGGGGCACAGATACGCAGTATTTT CASSQTPPAGGGGTDTQYF
NA TRBJ1-2 TRBV2 NA TGTGCCAGCAGTGAAGGGGCACTAGTTAACTATGGCTACACCTTC CASSEGALVNYGYTF
NA TRBJ1-1 TRBV21-1 NA TGTGCCAGCAGCAAAGAACCCAGGGCTTGGAACACTGAAGCTTTCTTT CASSKEPRAWNTEAFF
NA TRBJ1-5 TRBV13 NA TGTGCCAGCAGCTTAGGCCTAGGGGATATTCAGCCCCAGCATTTT CASSLGLGDIQPQHF
NA TRBJ2-3 TRBV27 TRBD1 TGTGCCAGCTGTGACAGGGGGCACGTAGATACGCAGTATTTT CASCDRGHVDTQYF
NA TRBJ2-7 TRBV27 NA TGTGCCAGCAGTTCCAGCCCACGGGGGGAGCAGTACTTC CASSSSPRGEQYF
NA TRBJ1-3 TRBV28 TRBD1 TGTGCCAGCAGTTTAGGGACAGGGTTTGGAAACACCATATATTTT CASSLGTGFGNTIYF
NA TRBJ2-7 TRBV28 NA TGTGCCAGCAGTGAGAACAGGGACGAGCAGTACTTC CASSENRDEQYF
NA TRBJ1-1 TRBV27 TRBD1 TGTGCCAGCAGGGCTCGACCGGGACAGTTTTTCTCTGAAGCTTTCTTT CASRARPGQFFSEAFF
NA TRBJ2-7 TRBV6-5 NA TGTGCCACTCAGGGCGACGGCGACGAGCAGTACTTC CATQGDGDEQYF
few TRBJ2-1 TRBV20-1 NA TGCAGTGCGGACTTCTACAATGAGCAGTTCTTC CSADFYNEQFF
NA TRBJ1-1 TRBV2 NA TGTGCCAGCGCCTCACCCCAGGGGAGGAACACTGAAGCTTTCTTT CASASPQGRNTEAFF
NA TRBJ2-1 TRBV29-1 NA TGCAGCGTCCTCCGGGACTTCCGCAACAATGAGCAGTTCTTC CSVLRDFRNNEQFF
NA TRBJ1-2 TRBV6-5 NA TGTGCCAGCAGTTTGGCCCCGTTTGGCTATGGCTACACCTTC CASSLAPFGYGYTF
NA TRBJ2-1 TRBV29-1 NA TGCAGCGTTGTGCGGATGAGCGGAGTTGTAGTCAATGAGCAGTTCTTC CSVVRMSGVVVNEQFF
NA TRBJ2-2 TRBV5-1 TRBD1 TGCGCCAGCAGCGAATTCCCGGGACAGGGGGCAAACGGGGAGCTGTTTTTT CASSEFPGQGANGELFF